The 17 T cell receptor beta chains in this list originate from one sample, sequenced in a study of blood T cell repertoires in COVID-19. Repertoires were generated with immunoSEQ multiplex PCR, while TCRdb's copy carries only in-frame clones and drops some. There are under 350,000 clones in the sample; around 86% occur only once, and 1.7% lies in the top ten. Sequencing was carried out using PBMCs or T cells enriched from blood (not recorded which). These receptors all come from a woman aged 40 to 50 who had recovered from COVID-19.

The chain couples TRBV12-5 to TRBJ2-5, with TRBD2 matching 7 bases. The J segment lost 2 bases and the V segment lost 6 bases, leaving 15 bases of the junction unmatched. Germline V gene lookup returns CDR1 LGHNT and CDR2 FRNRAP. The CDR3 consists of 17 residues. The CDR3 here is CASGSFRTSGGQETQYF. For the CDR3, the DNA is TGTGCTAGTGGCTCCTTTAGGACTAGTGGGGGACAAGAGACCCAGTACTTC.

The chain carries TRBV7-2 and TRBJ1-2; 7 nucleotides agree with TRBD1. V shed 0 bases, J shed 2 bases, and the junction held 3 bases outside the gene matches. The CDR3 runs to 15 residues. Germline values: CDR1 SGHTA, CDR2 FQGNSA. CDR3 coding DNA: TGTGCCAGCAGCTTAGCCCGGGACAGCAACTATGGCTACACCTTC. This codes for CASSLARDSNYGYTF.

The chain carries TRBV30 and TRBJ1-2, with D tentatively TRBD1 (6 bases). The CDR3 loop spans 14 amino acids. Per the germline V gene, CDR1 is GTSNPN and CDR2 is SVGIG (reference sequence). Trimming cost V 4 bases and J 5 bases, with 17 bases left between them. The CDR3 nucleotides are TGTGCCTGGAAGTGGGGGCCGTTGGGATATGGCTACACCTTC. Translated, it gives CAWKWGPLGYGYTF.

The chain recombines TRBV7-2 with TRBJ2-5; 10 nucleotides line up with TRBD2. The CDR3 sequence is 18 residues long. Germline CDR1 and CDR2: SGHTA and FQGNSA. V gave up 1 base and J gave up 1 base; unmatched junction bases: 9. In nucleotides, the CDR3 is TGTGCCAGCAGCTTAGGCCCTAGCGGGAGCGGTGGCCAAGAGACCCAGTACTTC. Its translation: CASSLGPSGSGGQETQYF.

The J gene is TRBJ2-7, the V gene TRBV29-1; maybe TRBD2 (6 bases). V dropped 4 bases and J dropped 2 bases, with 12 bases sitting between them. Germline V gives CDR1 SQVTM, CDR2 ANQGSEA. This CDR3 region has 13 residues. The CDR3 DNA reads as TGCAGCGTTGGTAGGCGGGGCACCTACGAGCAGTACTTC. This translates into CSVGRRGTYEQYF.

This clone was found once. V gene TRBV30 combines with J gene TRBJ2-3; 10 positions agree with TRBD1. V lost 3 bases to trimming and J lost 2 bases; unmatched junction nucleotides: 5. Germline lookup yields CDR1 GTSNPN and CDR2 SVGIG (reference sequence). There are 15 residues in the CDR3. The CDR3 DNA follows: TGTGCCTGGAGCCGGGGACAGGGGAACACAGATACGCAGTATTTT. Protein product: CAWSRGQGNTDTQYF.

The chain combines TRBV29-1 with TRBJ2-1, with 13 bases identical to TRBD2. From germline, CDR1 is SQVTM and CDR2 ANQGSEA. The length of the CDR3 is 17 residues. The ends lost 6 bases at V and 0 bases at J; junction bases unmatched: 8. CDR3 nucleotide sequence: TGCAGCGTCGCCCGGACTAGCGGGAGAAGCTCCTACAATGAGCAGTTCTTC. The encoded protein is CSVARTSGRSSYNEQFF.

The rearrangement uses TRBV29-1 and TRBJ1-1, with 8 bases fitting TRBD1. With V trimmed by 8 bases and J by 1 base, 3 bases remained unmatched. The germline V gene has CDR1 SQVTM and CDR2 ANQGSEA. This CDR3 comprises 12 residues. In nucleotides, the CDR3 is TGCAGCACCGGACAGGGGAACACTGAAGCTTTCTTT. It specifies CSTGQGNTEAFF.

The V call is TRBV7-8, the J call TRBJ2-3, with D maybe TRBD1 (6 bases). The length of the CDR3 is 15 residues. V gave up 5 bases and J gave up 1 base, with 13 bases separating them. The V gene's germline CDR1 is SGHVS and CDR2 FQNEAQ. The CDR3 DNA reads TGTGCCAGCAGCAGAGGACAGACCGGCACAGATACGCAGTATTTT. Protein: CASSRGQTGTDTQYF.

The chain has TRBV7-3 and TRBJ2-7, with 9 bases that match TRBD1. Trimming took 5 bases from V and 6 from J; bases not matched to a gene: 14. The CDR3 loop spans 16 amino acids. Germline V gene sequence: CDR1 SGHTA, CDR2 FQGTGA. CDR3 amino acids: CASSLNFKGTGSEQYF. DNA for the CDR3: TGTGCCAGCAGCCTGAACTTCAAAGGGACAGGGAGCGAGCAGTACTTC.

The chain carries TRBV5-1 and TRBJ2-3; D is undetermined. There are 14 residues in the CDR3. V lost 0 bases to trimming and J lost 4 bases, with 9 bases between them. Germline CDR1 and CDR2: SGHRS and YFSETQ. CDR3 residues: CASSLGAFADTQYF. CDR3 in DNA: TGCGCCAGCAGCTTGGGGGCCTTCGCAGATACGCAGTATTTT. The full variable domain, in which reference TRBV5-1 and TRBJ2-3 provide the parts outside the CDR3, is KAGVTQTPRYLIKTRGQQVTLSCSPISGHRSVSWYQQTPGQGLQFLFEYFSETQRNKGNFPGRFSGRQFSNSRSEMNVSTLELGDSALYLCASSLGAFADTQYFGPGTRLTVL.

This clone was counted a single time. This sequence joins TRBV5-3 and TRBJ2-7, with 9 bases identical to TRBD2. TRBV5-3 is marked as an open reading frame, function uncertain. V lost 7 bases, J lost 3 bases, and 26 bases stayed unmatched. This CDR3 is built from 20 residues. The CDR3: CAREHSRGGRALVPYYEQYF. Written as DNA, the CDR3 is TGTGCCAGAGAACATTCCCGTGGCGGGAGGGCCTTGGTGCCATACTACGAGCAGTACTTC.

This chain connects TRBV6-6 to TRBJ2-1; the match to TRBD2 covers 8 bases. V shed 6 bases, J shed 8 bases, and the junction held 9 bases outside the gene matches. The CDR3 totals 14 residues. Per the germline V gene, CDR1 is MNHNY and CDR2 is SVGAGI (reference sequence). This chain's CDR3 is CASRQAGVMYEQFF. The DNA of the CDR3 is TGTGCCAGCAGACAAGCGGGAGTAATGTATGAGCAGTTCTTC.

V is TRBV18 and J is TRBJ1-5, with 7 bases that match TRBD1. The germline V gene has CDR1 KGHSH and CDR2 LQKENI. The V gene end was trimmed by 3 bases and the J gene end by 5 bases; junction bases not matched to a gene: 7. CDR3 length equals 15 residues. CDR3 DNA sequence: TGTGCCAGCTCACCTGACGGGGACAGCTATCAGCCCCAGCATTTT. This codes for CASSPDGDSYQPQHF.

V usage is TRBV27 and J usage is TRBJ1-1, with D possibly matching TRBD1 (6 bases). V shed 5 bases and J shed 0 bases, with 16 bases lying between them. This CDR3 comprises 16 residues. Germline CDR1 is MNHEY and CDR2 is SMNVEV (reference sequence). CDR3 amino acids: CASSEEGRGMNTEAFF. The CDR3 coding sequence is TGTGCCAGCAGTGAGGAAGGGAGGGGGATGAACACTGAAGCTTTCTTT.

V and J are TRBV30 and TRBJ2-5; no definite D call. CDR1 and CDR2 from the germline V gene are GTSNPN and SVGIG (reference sequence). Trimming left V 5 bases short and J 4 bases short, with 5 bases between. This CDR3 is built from 10 residues. CDR3 amino acids: CAWGRETQYF. In DNA form, the CDR3 reads TGTGCCTGGGGGCGAGAGACCCAGTACTTC.

In this sample, this clone turned up once. The CDR3 DNA is TGTGCCAGTAGTACCCGCAGCGGGAGTGGGCCCGTCTACGAGCAGTACTTC. Amino acid sequence: CASSTRSGSGPVYEQYF. The rearrangement joins TRBV19 to TRBJ2-7; 8 nucleotides agree with TRBD2. V lost 4 bases, J lost 3 bases, and 14 bases stayed unmatched. Germline CDR1 reads LNHDA; CDR2 reads SQIVND (reference sequence). This CDR3 comprises 17 residues. Full variable domain (remainder filled in from reference TRBV19 and TRBJ2-7): DGGITQSPKYLFRKEGQNVTLSCEQNLNHDAMYWYRQDPGQGLRLIYYSQIVNDFQKGDIAEGYSVSREKKESFPLTVTSAQKNPTAFYLCASSTRSGSGPVYEQYFGPGTRLTVT.